Presented here are 4 T cell receptor beta chains from one specimen sequenced in a study of CDR3 diversity in severe acne. TCRdb used MiXCR to reprocess the PCR reads, holding one entry per CDR3 protein. The top ten clones hold more than 13% of a sample with around 91,000 distinct CDR3 sequences, under 65% of them seen once. The sequenced sample consisted of blood. The receptors were sampled from a male donor in good health, without acne.

V and J are TRBV7-2 and TRBJ2-1; 9 nucleotides match TRBD1. From germline, CDR1 is SGHTA and CDR2 FQGNSA. This CDR3 is 14 amino acids long. Unmatched junction bases numbered 5, after V lost 5 bases and J lost 6 bases. In DNA form, the CDR3 reads TGTGCCAGCAGCCCCGGGACAGGGACCAATGAGCAGTTCTTC. Its translation: CASSPGTGTNEQFF.

This clonotype appeared once. The chain employs TRBV24-1 and TRBJ1-2; D is unresolved. Germline loops: CDR1 KGHDR, CDR2 SFDVKD. The V gene lost 4 bases and the J gene lost 6 bases, with 11 bases spanning the gap. The CDR3 totals 13 residues. The CDR3 DNA sequence: TGTGCCACCAGTGAGTTACAGTATGATGGCTACACCTTC. Translating gives CATSELQYDGYTF.

This clonotype was counted ten times or more. The chain combines TRBV25-1 with TRBJ1-2; 9 nucleotides align to TRBD1. The CDR3 totals 15 residues. The germline V gene encodes CDR1 MGHDK and CDR2 SYGVNS. V was clipped by 3 bases and J by 6 bases; unmatched bases: 8. DNA for the CDR3: TGTGCCAGCAGTGACCCGGACAGGGGCGCCAATGGCTACACCTTC. Residues: CASSDPDRGANGYTF.

V gene TRBV5-5 combines with J gene TRBJ2-2; 11 nucleotides match TRBD2. The CDR3 contains 16 residues. Germline CDR1 and CDR2: SGHKS and YYEKEE (reference sequence). V shed 0 bases, J shed 8 bases, and the junction held 6 bases outside the gene matches. For the CDR3, the DNA is TGTGCCAGCAGCTTGGTACTAGCGGGAGTCCAGGGGGAGCTGTTTTTT. Its protein is CASSLVLAGVQGELFF.